Listed here is a single T cell receptor beta chain. This sample is part of a study of T cell responses to AZD1222 COVID-19 vaccine. Measured with immunoSEQ multiplex PCR; TCRdb has only the in-frame clones, and not every one. The sample consists of some 140,000 clones, about 91% of them appearing once. V lost 4 bases and J lost 0, with 7 bases in between. The germline V gene has CDR1 SQVTM and CDR2 ANQGSEA. The CDR3 is made up of 12 amino acids. This chain uses TRBV29-1 with TRBJ2-7; D uncertain. The sequence was collected from an adult in good health. The sample in question was peripheral blood, obtained on day 0 of AZD1222 vaccination. The CDR3 loop reads CSVVESSYEQYF. CDR3 bases: TGCAGCGTTGTGGAGAGCTCCTACGAGCAGTACTTC.